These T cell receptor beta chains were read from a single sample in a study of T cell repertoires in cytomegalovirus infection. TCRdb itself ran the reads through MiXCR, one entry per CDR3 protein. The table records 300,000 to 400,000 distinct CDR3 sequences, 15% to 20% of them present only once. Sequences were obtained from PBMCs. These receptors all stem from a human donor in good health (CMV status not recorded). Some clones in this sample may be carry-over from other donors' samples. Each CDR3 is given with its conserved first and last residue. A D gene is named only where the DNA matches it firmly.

CDR3: CASETGGRGGYTF
J: TRBJ1-2
V: TRBV5-4
D: TRBD1

CDR3: CASSAGPSYEQYF
J: TRBJ2-7
V: TRBV19
D: -

CDR3: CASRPTGVSPLHF
J: TRBJ1-6
V: TRBV14
D: TRBD1

CDR3: CSASDSTDTQYF
J: TRBJ2-3
V: TRBV20-1
D: -

CDR3: CASSLRASGGFGTQYF
J: TRBJ2-3
V: TRBV7-9
D: TRBD2

CDR3: CATSSNRGRFSYNEQFF
J: TRBJ2-1
V: TRBV15
D: TRBD1

CDR3: CASSLLSGGGTGELFF
J: TRBJ2-2
V: TRBV7-6
D: -

CDR3: CASSQDRGSGELFF
J: TRBJ2-2
V: TRBV4-1
D: -

CDR3: CSARDRAGQETQYF
J: TRBJ2-5
V: TRBV20-1
D: -

CDR3: CAWSRVAYEQYF
J: TRBJ2-7
V: TRBV30
D: -

CDR3: CASSPGTPGQTQYF
J: TRBJ2-5
V: TRBV7-2
D: -

CDR3: CASSPGLRSYNEQFF
J: TRBJ2-1
V: TRBV7-2
D: -

CDR3: CASSPGGPYGYTF
J: TRBJ1-2
V: TRBV5-6
D: -

CDR3: CAISEARSKETQYF
J: TRBJ2-5
V: TRBV10-3
D: -

CDR3: CASALHLWFRNYGYTF
J: TRBJ1-2
V: TRBV4-1
D: -

CDR3: CASSGDRAAGNTIYF
J: TRBJ1-3
V: TRBV3-1
D: TRBD1

CDR3: CSARDPGGREYNEQFF
J: TRBJ2-1
V: TRBV20-1
D: TRBD2

CDR3: CAGSPTGADTQYF
J: TRBJ2-3
V: TRBV7-6
D: -

CDR3: CASSLDTNPYEQYF
J: TRBJ2-7
V: TRBV5-1
D: -

CDR3: CASSFSPGEQYF
J: TRBJ2-7
V: TRBV6-2/TRBV6-3
D: -

CDR3: CASSLGPETNEQFF
J: TRBJ2-1
V: TRBV11-3
D: -

CDR3: CSADGLPEETQYF
J: TRBJ2-5
V: TRBV20-1
D: -

CDR3: CASSLERQYTEAFF
J: TRBJ1-1
V: TRBV7-8
D: -

CDR3: CASSETSGLSYNEQFF
J: TRBJ2-1
V: TRBV10-1
D: TRBD2

CDR3: CASSPPGTDRLGYTF
J: TRBJ1-2
V: TRBV5-6
D: -

CDR3: CASSLPGQGVVGYTF
J: TRBJ1-2
V: TRBV4-2
D: TRBD1

CDR3: CASSTWRGRGLNEQFF
J: TRBJ2-1
V: TRBV4-1
D: -

CDR3: CASTSPGRGNEQYF
J: TRBJ2-7
V: TRBV28
D: -